This entry lists 5 T cell receptor beta chains sequenced from one sample in a study of T cell clonality in common variable immunodeficiency. The repertoire was sequenced with immunoSEQ multiplex PCR; TCRdb's copy has only in-frame clones and lacks some. The sample yields about 32,000 clones, without any singletons. The antigens these receptors bind are not known. Findings of the study overall: In common variable immunodeficiency, TCR beta chains reportedly carried fewer deletions and N-nucleotide insertions.

Sequencing input: peripheral blood mononuclear cells. The source of these receptors is a human donor with common variable immunodeficiency.

There are many counts of this clone. The CDR3 end falls 3 residues outside the read, so it is completed with the germline J gene. The V call is TRBV10-1, the J call TRBJ1-4; possible D gene TRBD1, 5 bases. V lost 4 bases and J 0 bases, leaving 12 bases between the germline ends. Germline CDR1 WNHNN, CDR2 SYGVQD (reference sequence). CDR3 size: 16 residues. The covered CDR3 bases are TGCGCCAGCAGTGCCGGGACTTCGGCAACTAATGAAAAA. Its protein product is CASSAGTSATNEK. The CDR3 as a whole reads CASSAGTSATNEKLFF.

This clone was counted a few times. The observed sequence ends 3 residues before the CDR3 terminus, with the missing tail filled in from the germline J gene. The chain links TRBV19 to TRBJ1-6; D unresolved. This CDR3 spans 13 amino acids. V lost 6 bases and J 10 bases, leaving 13 bases between the germline ends. The V gene's germline CDR1 is LNHDA and CDR2 SQIVND (reference sequence). The CDR3 loop reads CASRLGPRSPLHF. The sequenced part of the CDR3 DNA is TGTGCCAGTAGGTTAGGCCCTAGGTCACCC.

This clone appeared a few times. CDR3 DNA, as far as it was read: TGTGCCAGCAGTGATCAACCCGGGGGCTCCTACGAG. Protein sequence: CASSDQPGGSYE. The whole CDR3 region reads CASSDQPGGSYEQYF. The genes are TRBV6-1 and TRBJ2-7; D perhaps matches TRBD2 (6 bases). The CDR3 end is not reached by the read, which stops 3 residues before it; the germline J gene fills it in. CDR3 length: 15 residues. Trimming stripped 3 bases from V and 0 bases from J, with 12 bases between. Germline CDR1 reads MNHNS; CDR2 reads SASEGT.

This clone was observed many times. CDR3 bases read: TGTGCCAGCAGTTTTCCAACCACTTCGATAGCGGGGGAGACC. Its translation is CASSFPTTSIAGET. The full CDR3 is CASSFPTTSIAGETQYF. J is TRBJ2-5 and V is TRBV6-2 or TRBV6-3; TRBD2 agrees at 8 bases. From the germline J gene comes the end of the CDR3, since the read stops 3 residues before it. Germline CDR1 reads MNHEY; CDR2 reads SVGEGT. The CDR3 totals 17 residues. After removal of 4 bases from V and 5 bases from J, the junction contained 15 bases not matched to a gene.

This clone appeared a few times. The CDR3 extends 3 residues past the end of the read, so its final part is completed from the germline J gene. The chain recombines TRBV18 with TRBJ1-1; 9 nucleotides align to TRBD1. The CDR3 has 15 amino acids. After removal of 2 bases from V and 4 bases from J, the junction contained 5 bases not matched to a gene. Germline CDR1 KGHSH, CDR2 LQKENI. The covered CDR3 bases are TGTGCCAGCTCACCAATGGGACAGGGTGGCACTGAA. Translating it yields CASSPMGQGGTE. Given in full, the CDR3 is CASSPMGQGGTEAFF. Filled out from reference TRBV18 and TRBJ1-1, the complete variable domain reads NAGVMQNPRHLVRRRGQEARLRCSPMKGHSHVYWYRQLPEEGLKFMVYLQKENIIDESGMPKERFSAEFPKEGPSILRIQQVVRGDSAAYFCASSPMGQGGTEAFFGQGTRLTVV.